This T cell receptor (beta chain) is drawn from a study of regulatory T cells in long-lasting Graves disease. This clonotype was counted a few times. Researchers made TCR beta libraries by using iRepertoire HTBI primers and running Arm-PCR on CDR3 regions. TCRdb recomputed calls from the multiplex PCR reads with MiXCR, one row per CDR3 protein. The sample has 350,000 to 500,000 distinct CDR3 sequences, about 21% seen once. As for time point: persistent/refractory GD, antithyroid drugs over 5 years with positive TRAb. PBMC-extracted RNA yielded the TCR library. Diagnosing Graves' disease relied on the American Thyroid Association guidelines. Patients all came to the study from an endocrinology department in Xi'an, China. The germline gives CDR1 DFQATT, CDR2 SNEGSKA (reference sequence). The CDR3 extends over 16 amino acids. V was trimmed by 1 base and J by 0 bases, leaving 16 bases between them.

This rearrangement joins TRBV20-1 to TRBJ2-7; D may be TRBD2 (6 bases). Sequencing used peripheral blood mononuclear cells (PBMCs), obtained when the disease was refractory, from a patient treated with antithyroid drugs. This clonotype was sampled from a female donor with Graves disease. The CDR3 sequence is CSARGLRDGSSYEQYF. For the CDR3, the DNA is TGCAGTGCTAGAGGACTCCGGGACGGGAGCTCCTACGAGCAGTACTTC.